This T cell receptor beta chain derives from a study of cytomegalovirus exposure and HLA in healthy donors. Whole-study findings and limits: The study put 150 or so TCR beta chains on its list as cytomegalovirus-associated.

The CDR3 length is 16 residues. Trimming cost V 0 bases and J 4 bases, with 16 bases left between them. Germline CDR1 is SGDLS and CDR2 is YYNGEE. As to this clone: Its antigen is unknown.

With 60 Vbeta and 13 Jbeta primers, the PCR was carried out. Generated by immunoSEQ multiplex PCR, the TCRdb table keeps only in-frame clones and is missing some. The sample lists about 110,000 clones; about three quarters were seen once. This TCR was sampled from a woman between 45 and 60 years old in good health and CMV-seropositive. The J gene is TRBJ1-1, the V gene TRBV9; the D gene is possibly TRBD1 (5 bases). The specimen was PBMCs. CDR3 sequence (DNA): TGTGCCAGCAGCGTAGCTGAGAAGGGGTGGAGCACTGAAGCTTTCTTT. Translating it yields CASSVAEKGWSTEAFF. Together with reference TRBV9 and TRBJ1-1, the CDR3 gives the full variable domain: DSGVTQTPKHLITATGQRVTLRCSPRSGDLSVYWYQQSLDQGLQFLIQYYNGEERAKGNILERFSAQQFPDLHSELNLSSLELGDSALYFCASSVAEKGWSTEAFFGQGTRLTVV.